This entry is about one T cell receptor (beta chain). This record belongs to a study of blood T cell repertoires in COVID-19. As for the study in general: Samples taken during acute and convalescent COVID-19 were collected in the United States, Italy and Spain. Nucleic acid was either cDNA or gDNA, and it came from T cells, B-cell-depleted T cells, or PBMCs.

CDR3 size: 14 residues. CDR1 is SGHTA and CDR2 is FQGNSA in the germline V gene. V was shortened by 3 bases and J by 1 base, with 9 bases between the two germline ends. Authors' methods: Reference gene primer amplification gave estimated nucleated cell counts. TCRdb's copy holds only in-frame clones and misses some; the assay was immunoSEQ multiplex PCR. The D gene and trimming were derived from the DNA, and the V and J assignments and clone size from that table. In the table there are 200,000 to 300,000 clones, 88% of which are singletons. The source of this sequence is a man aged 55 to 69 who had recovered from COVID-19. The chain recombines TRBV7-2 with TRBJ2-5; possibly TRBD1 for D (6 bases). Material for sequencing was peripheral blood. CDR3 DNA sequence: TGTGCCAGCAGCTTCCAGGGGATCCAAGAGACCCAGTACTTC. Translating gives CASSFQGIQETQYF.